What follows is one T cell receptor (beta chain) and its context. Researchers ran the assay at a deep level. Measured with immunoSEQ multiplex PCR; TCRdb has only the in-frame clones, and not every one. The profile covers 740,000 or so clones, with 73% appearing a single time and around 1.8% taken by the ten largest. This specimen belongs to a study of shared clonotypes between healthy human individuals. Study details: CD4 naive and CD4 memory each took three plates per donor, while CD8 naive took two and CD8 memory one.

The CDR3 totals 15 residues. Germline CDR1 SQVTM, CDR2 ANQGSEA. What was sequenced was memory CD4+ T cells sorted from blood. Subset noted: CD45RA-negative fraction. The J gene is TRBJ2-5, the V gene TRBV29-1; D assignment may be TRBD1 or TRBD2 (6 bases each). The J call is in doubt because the DNA end fits TRBJ2-7 better. The sequence was obtained from a woman aged 30 to 39 in good health. CDR3 bases: TGCAGCGCCAGGACCGGGCCGGGGGCTGGGTACGAGCAGTACTTC. It codes for CSARTGPGAGYEQYF.